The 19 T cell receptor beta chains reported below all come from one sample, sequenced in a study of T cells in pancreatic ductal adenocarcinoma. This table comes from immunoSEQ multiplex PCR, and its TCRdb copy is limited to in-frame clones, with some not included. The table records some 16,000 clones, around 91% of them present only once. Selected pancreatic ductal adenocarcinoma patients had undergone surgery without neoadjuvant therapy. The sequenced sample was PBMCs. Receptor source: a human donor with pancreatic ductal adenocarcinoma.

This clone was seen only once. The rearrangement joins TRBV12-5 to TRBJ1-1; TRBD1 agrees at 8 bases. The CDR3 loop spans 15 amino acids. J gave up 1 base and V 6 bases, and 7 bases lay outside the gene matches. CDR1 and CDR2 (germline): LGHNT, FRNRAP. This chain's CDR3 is CASGRGLQGNTEAFF. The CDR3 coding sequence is TGTGCTAGTGGCAGGGGGCTTCAAGGGAACACTGAAGCTTTCTTT.

The DNA of the CDR3 is TGTGCCATCAGTGAGTCGAAGATAGGGATCACTAATGAAAAACTGTTTTTT. As protein: CAISESKIGITNEKLFF. The chain carries TRBV10-3 and TRBJ1-4; no firm D call. Germline CDR1 and CDR2: ENHRY and SYGVKD. The length of the CDR3 is 17 residues. The V and J ends lost 0 bases and 2 bases respectively, with 13 bases between them.

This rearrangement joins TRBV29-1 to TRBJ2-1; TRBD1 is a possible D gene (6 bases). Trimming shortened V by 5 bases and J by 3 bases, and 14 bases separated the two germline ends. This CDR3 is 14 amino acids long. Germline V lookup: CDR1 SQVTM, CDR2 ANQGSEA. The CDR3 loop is CSVSRDTNYNEQFF. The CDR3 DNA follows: TGCAGCGTTTCCCGGGACACCAACTACAATGAGCAGTTCTTC.

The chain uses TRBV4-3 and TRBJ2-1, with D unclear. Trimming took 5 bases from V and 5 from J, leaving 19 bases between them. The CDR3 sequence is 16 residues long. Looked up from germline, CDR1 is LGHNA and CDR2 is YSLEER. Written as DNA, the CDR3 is TGCGCCAGCAGCGAAGGTTACTCCGCACAAAACAATGAGCAGTTCTTC. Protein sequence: CASSEGYSAQNNEQFF.

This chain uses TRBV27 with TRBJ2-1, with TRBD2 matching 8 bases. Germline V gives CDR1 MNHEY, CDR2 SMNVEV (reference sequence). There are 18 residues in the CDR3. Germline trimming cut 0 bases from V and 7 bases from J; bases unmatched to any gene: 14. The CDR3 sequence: CASSLSRLGSGALNEQFF. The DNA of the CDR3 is TGTGCCAGCAGTTTATCGCGGCTCGGTAGCGGGGCTCTTAATGAGCAGTTCTTC.

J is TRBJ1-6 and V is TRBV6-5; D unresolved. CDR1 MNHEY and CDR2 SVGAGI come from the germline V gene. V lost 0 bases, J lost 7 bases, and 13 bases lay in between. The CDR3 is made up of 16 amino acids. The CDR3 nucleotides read TGTGCCAGCAGTTACTCGATGGCAGGTTCCAATTCACCCCTCCACTTT. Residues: CASSYSMAGSNSPLHF.

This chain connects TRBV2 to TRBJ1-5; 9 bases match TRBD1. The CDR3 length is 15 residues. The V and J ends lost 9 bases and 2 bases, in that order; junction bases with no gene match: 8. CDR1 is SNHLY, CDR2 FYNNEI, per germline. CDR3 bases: TGTGCCAGTTGCCGGGACAGGGATGGCAATCAGCCCCAGCATTTT. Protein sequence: CASCRDRDGNQPQHF.

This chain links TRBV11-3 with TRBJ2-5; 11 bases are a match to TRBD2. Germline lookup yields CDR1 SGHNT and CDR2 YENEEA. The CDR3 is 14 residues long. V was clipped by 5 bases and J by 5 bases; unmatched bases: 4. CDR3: CASSLGTSGETQYF. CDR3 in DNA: TGTGCCAGCAGCCTGGGGACTAGCGGCGAGACCCAGTACTTC.

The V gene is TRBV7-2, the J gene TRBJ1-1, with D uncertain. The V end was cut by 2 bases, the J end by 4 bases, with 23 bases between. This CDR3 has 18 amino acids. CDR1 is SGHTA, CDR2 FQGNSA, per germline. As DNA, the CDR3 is TGTGCCAGCAGCTTAAAATCTATAGTCGAAGGGCGCAGCACTGAAGCTTTCTTT. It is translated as CASSLKSIVEGRSTEAFF. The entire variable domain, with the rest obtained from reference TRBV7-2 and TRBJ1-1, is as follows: GAGVSQSPSNKVTEKGKDVELRCDPISGHTALYWYRQSLGQGLEFLIYFQGNSAPDKSGLPSDRFSAERTGGSVSTLTIQRTQQEDSAVYLCASSLKSIVEGRSTEAFFGQGTRLTVV.

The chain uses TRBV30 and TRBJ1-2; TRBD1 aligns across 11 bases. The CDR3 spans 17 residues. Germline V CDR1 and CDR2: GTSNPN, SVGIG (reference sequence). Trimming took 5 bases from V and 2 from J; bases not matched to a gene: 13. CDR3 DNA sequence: TGTGCCTGGGACTCCGGGACAGGGGGGTACAGCAACTATGGCTACACCTTC. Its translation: CAWDSGTGGYSNYGYTF. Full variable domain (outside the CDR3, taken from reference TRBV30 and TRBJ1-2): SQTIHQWPATLVQPVGSPLSLECTVEGTSNPNLYWYRQAAGRGLQLLFYSVGIGQISSEVPQNLSASRPQDRQFILSSKKLLLSDSGFYLCAWDSGTGGYSNYGYTFGSGTRLTVV.

The CDR3 nucleotides are TGTGCCAGCAGCCAAGATCGACTAGCATATGAGCAGTTCTTC. Protein sequence: CASSQDRLAYEQFF. The chain combines TRBV4-2 with TRBJ2-1; 7 bases match TRBD2. CDR1 and CDR2 (germline): LGHNA, YNFKEQ. CDR3 length: 14 residues. J gave up 8 bases and V 0 bases, and 4 bases lay outside the gene matches.

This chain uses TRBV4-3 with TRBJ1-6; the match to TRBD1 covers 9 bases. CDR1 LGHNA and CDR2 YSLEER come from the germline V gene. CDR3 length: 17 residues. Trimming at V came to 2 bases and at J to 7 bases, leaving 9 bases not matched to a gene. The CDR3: CASSQTQGADLNSPLHF. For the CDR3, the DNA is TGCGCCAGCAGCCAAACACAGGGGGCCGACCTCAATTCACCCCTCCACTTT.

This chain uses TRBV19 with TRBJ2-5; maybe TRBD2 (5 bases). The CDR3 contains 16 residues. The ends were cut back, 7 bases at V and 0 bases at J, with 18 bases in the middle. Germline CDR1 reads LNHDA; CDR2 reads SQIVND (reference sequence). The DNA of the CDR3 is TGTGCCAGTACCCCCGGGGTGCGGAGGAACCAAGAGACCCAGTACTTC. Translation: CASTPGVRRNQETQYF.

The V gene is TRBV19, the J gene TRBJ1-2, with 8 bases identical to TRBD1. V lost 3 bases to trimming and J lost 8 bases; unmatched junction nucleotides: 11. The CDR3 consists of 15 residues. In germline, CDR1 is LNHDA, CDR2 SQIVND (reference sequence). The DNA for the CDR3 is TGTGCCAGTAGTATTTCAGGGGGCGCGAGGGGCGGCTACACCTTC. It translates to CASSISGGARGGYTF.

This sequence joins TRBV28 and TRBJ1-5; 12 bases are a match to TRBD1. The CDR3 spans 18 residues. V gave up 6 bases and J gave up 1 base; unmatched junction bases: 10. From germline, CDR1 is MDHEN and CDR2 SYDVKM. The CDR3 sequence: CASSPGTGGVSSNQPQHF. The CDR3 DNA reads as TGTGCCAGCAGCCCCGGGACAGGGGGCGTTTCGAGCAATCAGCCCCAGCATTTT.

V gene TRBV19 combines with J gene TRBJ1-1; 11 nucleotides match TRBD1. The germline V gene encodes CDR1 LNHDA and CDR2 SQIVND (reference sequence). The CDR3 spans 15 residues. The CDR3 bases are TGTGCTACCCAGGACAGGGGGCGTAAGGACACTGAAGCTTTCTTT. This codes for CATQDRGRKDTEAFF.

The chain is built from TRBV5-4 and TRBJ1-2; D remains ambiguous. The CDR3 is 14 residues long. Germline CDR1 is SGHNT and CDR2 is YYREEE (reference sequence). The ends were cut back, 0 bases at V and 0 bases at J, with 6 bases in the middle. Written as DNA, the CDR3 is TGTGCCAGCAGCTTGGACACGGCTAACTATGGCTACACCTTC. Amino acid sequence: CASSLDTANYGYTF.

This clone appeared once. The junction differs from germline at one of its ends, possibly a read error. DNA of the CDR3: TGTGCCAGCGGGCGAGCGGGACACTCTAAATATGGCTACACCTTC. Translated, it gives CASGRAGHSKYGYTF. The chain couples TRBV6-5 to TRBJ1-2; perhaps TRBD1 as D (6 bases). Germline V CDR1 and CDR2: MNHEY, SVGAGI. The CDR3 covers 15 residues.

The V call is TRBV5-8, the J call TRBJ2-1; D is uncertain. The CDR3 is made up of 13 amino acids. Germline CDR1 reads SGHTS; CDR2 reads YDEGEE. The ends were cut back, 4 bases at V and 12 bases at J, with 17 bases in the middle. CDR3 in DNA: TGTGCCAGCAGCCGTCTGGTGGATTCTGGGCAGTTCTTC. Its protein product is CASSRLVDSGQFF.